The next 23 T cell receptor beta chains were all read from a single sample in a study of blood T cells in healthy people across ages. Next came a second PCR, run for about 6 to 12 cycles, which used a sample-barcoded 5' primer along with a J-beta primer mix. TCRdb reprocessed the 5' RACE reads with MiXCR, giving one entry per CDR3 protein. This sample has 650,000 to 950,000 distinct CDR3 sequences, with around 43% found just once. The sample taken for sequencing was blood. Receptors originate from a man aged 60 to 75 in good health.

The CDR3 DNA sequence: TGTGCCTGGAGTGTTAGTGGCGCTGGAAACACCATATATTTT. Its protein is CAWSVSGAGNTIYF. V is TRBV30 and J is TRBJ1-3; D gene unclear. CDR1 and CDR2 (germline): GTSNPN, SVGIG (reference sequence). Trimming left V 0 bases short and J 2 bases short, with 8 bases between. The CDR3 is 14 residues long.

This clonotype turned up a few times. This chain connects TRBV20-1 to TRBJ2-7; 8 bases map to TRBD1. Trimming at V came to 6 bases and at J to 2 bases, leaving 12 bases not matched to a gene. Germline CDR1 is DFQATT and CDR2 is SNEGSKA (reference sequence). The CDR3 has 15 residues. CDR3 region: CSAIPPGQAAYEQYF. The CDR3 DNA reads as TGCAGTGCAATTCCTCCGGGACAGGCGGCCTACGAGCAGTACTTC.

On this clonotype: This could be a read error, since a much larger clone is one nucleotide away. The chain uses TRBV7-2 and TRBJ2-5; 10 bases match TRBD2. The CDR3 spans 18 residues. Trimming at V came to 1 base and at J to 5 bases, leaving 13 bases not matched to a gene. Germline lookup yields CDR1 SGHTA and CDR2 FQGNSA. The CDR3 region is CASSLGTASGGAGETQYF. The DNA of the CDR3 is TGTGCCAGCAGCTTAGGGACCGCTAGCGGGGGCGCAGGGGAGACCCAGTACTTC.

Only a few counts were recorded for this clonotype. The J gene is TRBJ1-4, the V gene TRBV6-5; D is unclear. The length of the CDR3 is 15 residues. The ends were cut back, 0 bases at V and 3 bases at J, with 8 bases in the middle. Germline V CDR1 and CDR2: MNHEY, SVGAGI. The CDR3 sequence is CASSYSSHANEKLFF. In DNA, the CDR3 is TGTGCCAGCAGTTACTCATCTCATGCTAATGAAAAACTGTTTTTT.

The chain employs TRBV6-5 and TRBJ2-1; the match to TRBD2 covers 8 bases. The germline gives CDR1 MNHEY, CDR2 SVGAGI. With 8 bases clipped from V and 8 bases from J, the junction kept 8 bases outside the gene matches. CDR3 size: 13 residues. CDR3 coding DNA: TGTGCCAGCGGGACTAGTTCCCACGATGAGCAGTTCTTC. Translated, it gives CASGTSSHDEQFF.

V gene TRBV27 combines with J gene TRBJ1-1; TRBD1 matches 11 bases. This CDR3 is 16 amino acids long. The V and J ends lost 4 bases and 4 bases, in that order; junction bases with no gene match: 8. Germline CDR1 MNHEY, CDR2 SMNVEV (reference sequence). The CDR3 here is CASSSGTGGGVTEAFF. The CDR3 DNA reads TGTGCCAGCAGTTCTGGGACAGGGGGTGGTGTCACTGAAGCTTTCTTT.

This clonotype was counted ten times or more. The chain is built from TRBV4-2 and TRBJ2-7; D is ambiguous. Germline assignment: CDR1 LGHNA and CDR2 YNFKEQ. V was clipped by 0 bases and J by 1 base, with 10 bases between them. The CDR3 sequence is 15 residues long. The CDR3 DNA reads TGTGCCAGCAGCCAAGAGCGTCGTACATCCTACGAGCAGTACTTC. It is translated as CASSQERRTSYEQYF.

The V and J genes are TRBV4-3 and TRBJ1-1; weak D call: TRBD1 (5 bases). V was trimmed by 5 bases and J by 0 bases, leaving 7 bases between them. This CDR3 comprises 13 residues. Looked up from germline, CDR1 is LGHNA and CDR2 is YSLEER. This CDR3 is CASSWGMNTEAFF. CDR3 DNA sequence: TGCGCCAGCAGCTGGGGCATGAACACTGAAGCTTTCTTT.

The CDR3 DNA is TGTGCCAGCAGCCCGGGACCGTACAACACTGAAGCTTTCTTT. Translation gives CASSPGPYNTEAFF. The chain combines TRBV7-9 with TRBJ1-1; weak D call: TRBD1 (5 bases). The V gene's germline CDR1 is SEHNR and CDR2 FQNEAQ (reference sequence). Trimming stripped 5 bases from V and 2 bases from J, with 12 bases between. The CDR3 extends over 14 amino acids.

This clonotype was recorded a few times. This chain connects TRBV4-3 to TRBJ2-1, with TRBD1 matching over 7 bases. The J segment lost 4 bases and the V segment lost 5 bases, leaving 5 bases of the junction unmatched. Looked up from germline, CDR1 is LGHNA and CDR2 is YSLEER. The length of the CDR3 is 14 residues. This chain's CDR3 is CASSEGQRYNEQFF. Written as DNA, the CDR3 is TGCGCCAGCAGCGAGGGACAGCGTTACAATGAGCAGTTCTTC.

This clonotype was detected a few times. The rearrangement uses TRBV21-1 and TRBJ1-5; TRBD1, the D gene given by the table, was not confirmed from the DNA. TRBV21-1 is a pseudogene. This CDR3 spans 16 amino acids. The CDR3 sequence is CASSNALGQGRQPQHF. The DNA of the CDR3 is TGTGCCAGCAGCAACGCCTTGGGACAGGGACGCCAGCCCCAGCATTTT.

The J gene is TRBJ2-1, the V gene TRBV12-3 or TRBV12-4; no clear D gene. The CDR3 is 11 amino acids. V was shortened by 2 bases and J by 15 bases, with 11 bases between the two germline ends. The DNA for the CDR3 is TGTGCCAGCAGTTTACGTGGACCGGCGTTCTTC. As protein: CASSLRGPAFF.

Concerning this clonotype itself: A much larger clone lies one base from this, so it may be a read error. The J gene is TRBJ1-1, the V gene TRBV4-1; tentatively, D is TRBD1 (5 bases). Germline V gives CDR1 MGHRA, CDR2 YSYEKL. V lost 0 bases, J lost 1 base, and 6 bases lay in between. This CDR3 region has 14 residues. Here the CDR3 reads CASSQEQENTEAFF. As DNA, the CDR3 is TGCGCCAGCAGCCAAGAACAGGAGAACACTGAAGCTTTCTTT.

This clonotype was picked up many times. The chain combines TRBV14 with TRBJ2-5, with TRBD1 matching over 7 bases. Unmatched junction bases numbered 13, after V lost 4 bases and J lost 5 bases. Germline values: CDR1 SGHDN, CDR2 FVKESK. This CDR3 has 16 residues. CDR3 region: CASSPGDRRNVETQYF. In DNA, the CDR3 is TGTGCCAGCAGCCCAGGGGACAGAAGAAACGTGGAGACCCAGTACTTC.

This clonotype was seen a few times. This rearrangement joins TRBV6-2 or TRBV6-3 to TRBJ2-3, with 7 bases lining up with TRBD2. This CDR3 has 14 residues. Looked up from germline, CDR1 is MNHEY and CDR2 is SVGEGT. Trimming took 5 bases from V and 4 from J; bases not matched to a gene: 6. In nucleotides, the CDR3 is TGTGCCAGCAGTCCCACTAGCGACCCAGATACGCAGTATTTT. Protein product: CASSPTSDPDTQYF.

The V call is TRBV20-1, the J call TRBJ1-1; perhaps TRBD1 as D (5 bases). V lost 1 base, J lost 3 bases, and 15 bases lay in between. Germline V gene sequence: CDR1 DFQATT, CDR2 SNEGSKA (reference sequence). This CDR3 region has 15 residues. CDR3 coding DNA: TGCAGTGCTAGAGCGCTACAAGGGGCCCACACTGAAGCTTTCTTT. Protein product: CSARALQGAHTEAFF.

The V call is TRBV6-1, the J call TRBJ2-7; TRBD1 matches 11 bases. Losses at the gene ends were 5 bases for V and 0 bases for J; bases not matched to a gene: 12. Germline values: CDR1 MNHNS, CDR2 SASEGT. The CDR3 is made up of 18 amino acids. The CDR3 region has the DNA TGTGCCAGCAGTCCCACCGGACAGGGGGCGAGAATCTCCTACGAGCAGTACTTC. This translates into CASSPTGQGARISYEQYF.

This chain joins TRBV6-6 and TRBJ1-1; TRBD1 aligns across 8 bases. This CDR3 is 15 amino acids long. From germline, CDR1 is MNHNY and CDR2 SVGAGI (reference sequence). V shed 6 bases and J 3 bases; nucleotides not matched to a gene: 9. CDR3 residues: CASSSRQGSDTEAFF. The CDR3 nucleotides are TGTGCCAGCAGCTCGAGACAGGGGTCGGACACTGAAGCTTTCTTT.

The rearrangement joins TRBV11-3 to TRBJ2-3, with D possibly TRBD1 on 6 matching bases. The CDR3 is 17 amino acids. V dropped 3 bases and J dropped 1 base, with 17 bases sitting between them. Germline V gene sequence: CDR1 SGHNT, CDR2 YENEEA. In DNA form, the CDR3 reads TGTGCCAGCAGCTTCGACTGGGACAAGGGTGGCACAGATACGCAGTATTTT. Translated: CASSFDWDKGGTDTQYF.

A note on this clonotype: A much bigger clone sits one base away, suggesting this may be a read error. This chain connects TRBV27 to TRBJ2-1, with D hard to call. CDR3 size: 18 residues. Deletions cut 5 bases from V and 8 bases from J, with 28 bases between. Per the germline V gene, CDR1 is MNHEY and CDR2 is SMNVEV (reference sequence). CDR3 residues: CASSPQGPQLGPTHEQFF. Written as DNA, the CDR3 is TGTGCCAGCAGTCCTCAAGGGCCACAGTTAGGACCCACGCATGAGCAGTTCTTC.

This CDR3 is CSARDAQGYNEQFF. Written as DNA, the CDR3 is TGCAGTGCTAGAGATGCGCAGGGGTACAATGAGCAGTTCTTC. This sequence joins TRBV20-1 and TRBJ2-1, with a weak D call TRBD1 (6 bases). The CDR3 totals 14 residues. Germline V gene lookup returns CDR1 DFQATT and CDR2 SNEGSKA (reference sequence). V lost 0 bases and J 4 bases, leaving 10 bases between the germline ends.

This clonotype has just a few counts. The chain links TRBV27 to TRBJ2-1; 12 positions match TRBD2. Germline values: CDR1 MNHEY, CDR2 SMNVEV (reference sequence). Trimming at V came to 5 bases and at J to 4 bases, leaving 3 bases not matched to a gene. The CDR3 sequence is 15 residues long. The CDR3: CASSPTSGRYNEQFF. DNA for the CDR3: TGTGCCAGCAGTCCTACTAGCGGGAGGTACAATGAGCAGTTCTTC.

The chain links TRBV4-1 to TRBJ1-2; 10 nucleotides match TRBD1. Germline V gene data show CDR1 as MGHRA and CDR2 as YSYEKL. The CDR3 is 15 amino acids. After removal of 1 base from V and 2 bases from J, the junction contained 1 base not matched to a gene. CDR3 coding DNA: TGCGCCAGCAGCCAAGGGGGACAGGGGAACTATGGCTACACCTTC. Translated, it gives CASSQGGQGNYGYTF.